This TCR beta chain was obtained from a study of memory CD4+ T cells and cytomegalovirus serostatus. Study-wide context: This sample comes from healthy Belgian adults, roughly 9 CMV seropositive, under 25 seronegative. Whole-study results and caveats: About 40% of the roughly 160 known CMV-associated TCRbeta sequences appeared in CD4+ memory.

The sort gate was single viable CD3+CD4+CD8-CD45RO+ cells for memory CD4+ T cells. Profiling relied on immunoSEQ multiplex PCR, and the TCRdb table lists in-frame clones only, not all of them. The sample records about 60,000 clones, around three quarters being singletons. A note on this clone: What it recognizes is unknown. Other DNA sequences in this sample translate to the same CDR3.

With V trimmed by 5 bases and J by 1 base, 2 bases remained unmatched. The germline gives CDR1 SNHLY, CDR2 FYNNEI. The CDR3 runs 14 residues. The sample comprised memory CD4+ T cells from blood. The chain has TRBV2 and TRBJ1-1; 9 bases are shared with TRBD1. The source is an adult in good health and CMV-seronegative. Some clones in this sample may be carry-over from other donors' samples. The CDR3 bases are TGTGCCAGCAGTAAGGGACAGGGGAACACTGAAGCTTTCTTT. It yields the protein CASSKGQGNTEAFF.